This is a list of T cell receptor beta chains from one sample in a study of regulatory T cells in long-lasting Graves disease. Using its own MiXCR run on the multiplex PCR reads, TCRdb lists one record per CDR3 protein. The data hold 400,000 to 500,000 distinct CDR3 sequences, with 15% observed a single time. This sample also belongs to another study, concerning T cells in Graves' hyperthyroidism and ophthalmopathy.

The sample here was peripheral blood mononuclear cells (PBMCs), taken at new diagnosis, from a patient treated with antithyroid drugs. These receptor sequences come from a woman aged 35 to 49 with Graves disease. The CDR3 runs from the conserved cysteine through the conserved F or W. D genes are given only for firm matches. Rows may omit the clone size; those that give it use once, few, many or a size class.

j_call: TRBJ2-2
v_call: TRBV27
clone_size: many
d_call: NA
cdr3_aa: CASSLLPTGELFF
cdr3_nt: TGTGCCAGCAGTTTACTACCCACCGGGGAGCTGTTTTTT

j_call: TRBJ2-2
v_call: TRBV29-1
clone_size: many
d_call: NA
cdr3_aa: CSVEVAEITGELFF
cdr3_nt: TGCAGCGTTGAGGTTGCAGAGATCACCGGGGAGCTGTTTTTT

j_call: TRBJ2-7
v_call: TRBV5-1
clone_size: many
d_call: NA
cdr3_aa: CASRPDGSYEQYF
cdr3_nt: TGCGCCAGCAGACCGGACGGATCCTACGAGCAGTACTTC

j_call: TRBJ2-7
v_call: TRBV20-1
clone_size: many
d_call: TRBD2
cdr3_aa: CSASSGSSIYEQYF
cdr3_nt: TGCAGTGCTAGCAGCGGGAGCTCGATCTACGAGCAGTACTTC

j_call: TRBJ1-4
v_call: TRBV20-1
clone_size: few
d_call: NA
cdr3_aa: CSARVGLWGDDEKLFF
cdr3_nt: TGCAGTGCTAGAGTAGGGCTGTGGGGGGACGATGAAAAACTGTTTTTT

j_call: TRBJ1-2
v_call: TRBV11-2
clone_size: NA
d_call: NA
cdr3_aa: CASSDRSRDGYTF
cdr3_nt: TGTGCCAGCAGCGACAGGTCTAGGGACGGCTACACCTTC

j_call: TRBJ1-2
v_call: TRBV5-1
clone_size: many
d_call: NA
cdr3_aa: CASSLRRGDGYTF
cdr3_nt: TGCGCCAGCAGCTTAAGGAGGGGAGATGGCTACACCTTC

j_call: TRBJ2-7
v_call: TRBV2
clone_size: many
d_call: NA
cdr3_aa: CASSPDTFYEQYF
cdr3_nt: TGTGCCAGCAGTCCGGACACCTTCTACGAGCAGTACTTC

j_call: TRBJ2-3
v_call: TRBV2
clone_size: NA
d_call: TRBD2
cdr3_aa: CASSESGLAGGDTQYF
cdr3_nt: TGTGCCAGCAGTGAATCGGGACTAGCGGGAGGGGATACGCAGTATTTT

j_call: TRBJ1-1
v_call: TRBV29-1
clone_size: many
d_call: TRBD1
cdr3_aa: CSVIQGARTEAFF
cdr3_nt: TGCAGCGTTATACAGGGGGCGAGGACTGAAGCTTTCTTT

j_call: TRBJ2-5
v_call: TRBV10-3
clone_size: many
d_call: TRBD2
cdr3_aa: CAISTSGQETQYF
cdr3_nt: TGTGCCATCAGTACTAGCGGCCAAGAGACCCAGTACTTC

j_call: TRBJ1-2
v_call: TRBV18
clone_size: many
d_call: NA
cdr3_aa: CASSGVASGYGYTF
cdr3_nt: TGTGCCAGCTCCGGGGTCGCTAGCGGCTATGGCTACACCTTC

j_call: TRBJ2-3
v_call: TRBV11-3
clone_size: many
d_call: NA
cdr3_aa: CASSRDGSGAHTDTQYF
cdr3_nt: TGTGCCAGCAGCCGGGACGGATCAGGGGCGCACACAGATACGCAGTATTTT

j_call: TRBJ2-3
v_call: TRBV20-1
clone_size: few
d_call: NA
cdr3_aa: CSARGLGTYTDTQYF
cdr3_nt: TGCAGTGCTAGAGGTTTAGGGACCTACACAGATACGCAGTATTTT

j_call: TRBJ2-7
v_call: TRBV12-3/TRBV12-4
clone_size: NA
d_call: TRBD2
cdr3_aa: CASSRGLALTYEQYF
cdr3_nt: TGTGCCAGCAGTAGGGGACTAGCGCTAACCTACGAGCAGTACTTC

j_call: TRBJ2-1
v_call: TRBV30
clone_size: NA
d_call: NA
cdr3_aa: CAWATGPNEQFF
cdr3_nt: TGTGCCTGGGCAACAGGGCCCAATGAGCAGTTCTTC

j_call: TRBJ2-5
v_call: TRBV3-1
clone_size: many
d_call: NA
cdr3_aa: CASSQPVGGLRETQYF
cdr3_nt: TGTGCCAGCAGCCAACCAGTAGGGGGGCTCCGGGAGACCCAGTACTTC

j_call: TRBJ1-5
v_call: TRBV7-3
clone_size: many
d_call: NA
cdr3_aa: CASSSDGSNQPQHF
cdr3_nt: TGTGCCAGCAGCTCCGACGGTAGCAATCAGCCCCAGCATTTT

j_call: TRBJ1-4
v_call: TRBV20-1
clone_size: many
d_call: NA
cdr3_aa: CSVAAATNEKLFF
cdr3_nt: TGCAGTGTTGCGGCGGCAACTAATGAAAAACTGTTTTTT

j_call: TRBJ2-2
v_call: TRBV18
clone_size: NA
d_call: NA
cdr3_aa: CASSPQGTSGGELFF
cdr3_nt: TGTGCCAGCTCACCACAAGGGACATCCGGCGGGGAGCTGTTTTTT

j_call: TRBJ2-3
v_call: TRBV28
clone_size: many
d_call: NA
cdr3_aa: CASSLRDGADTQYF
cdr3_nt: TGTGCCAGCAGTTTACGGGACGGAGCAGATACGCAGTATTTT

j_call: TRBJ2-3
v_call: TRBV10-3
clone_size: many
d_call: TRBD2
cdr3_aa: CAIRVLAGRTDTQYF
cdr3_nt: TGTGCCATCAGAGTCCTAGCGGGCCGCACAGATACGCAGTATTTT

j_call: TRBJ1-2
v_call: TRBV3-1
clone_size: many
d_call: NA
cdr3_aa: CASSQRAPGAHPHGYTF
cdr3_nt: TGTGCCAGCAGCCAACGGGCCCCGGGGGCCCACCCTCATGGCTACACCTTC

j_call: TRBJ2-3
v_call: TRBV13
clone_size: few
d_call: TRBD2
cdr3_aa: CASSLGSQREAADTQYF
cdr3_nt: TGTGCCAGCAGCTTAGGCTCACAGCGGGAGGCCGCAGATACGCAGTATTTT

j_call: TRBJ1-6
v_call: TRBV6-1
clone_size: many
d_call: NA
cdr3_aa: CASRDHTVNSPLHF
cdr3_nt: TGTGCCAGCAGGGACCATACAGTCAATTCACCCCTCCACTTT

j_call: TRBJ2-7
v_call: TRBV14
clone_size: few
d_call: NA
cdr3_aa: CASSRYRGGLNEQYF
cdr3_nt: TGTGCCAGCAGCCGCTATCGGGGCGGATTGAACGAGCAGTACTTC

j_call: TRBJ2-1
v_call: TRBV19
clone_size: NA
d_call: TRBD2
cdr3_aa: CASSISLAGGLDEQFF
cdr3_nt: TGTGCCAGTAGTATATCACTAGCGGGAGGTCTGGATGAGCAGTTCTTC

j_call: TRBJ2-7
v_call: TRBV27
clone_size: NA
d_call: NA
cdr3_aa: CASSLVRVSYEQYF
cdr3_nt: TGTGCCAGCAGTTTAGTTAGAGTGAGCTACGAGCAGTACTTC

j_call: TRBJ2-1
v_call: TRBV7-9
clone_size: NA
d_call: NA
cdr3_aa: CASSLQLASWNEQFF
cdr3_nt: TGTGCCAGCAGCTTACAGCTTGCCTCGTGGAATGAGCAGTTCTTC

j_call: TRBJ2-2
v_call: TRBV13
clone_size: many
d_call: NA
cdr3_aa: CASSPVQGTGELFF
cdr3_nt: TGTGCCAGCAGCCCAGTCCAGGGCACCGGGGAGCTGTTTTTT

j_call: TRBJ1-6
v_call: TRBV24-1
clone_size: many
d_call: NA
cdr3_aa: CATSARQANSPLHF
cdr3_nt: TGTGCCACCAGTGCGCGACAGGCTAATTCACCCCTCCACTTT

j_call: TRBJ1-1
v_call: TRBV12-3/TRBV12-4
clone_size: many
d_call: NA
cdr3_aa: CASSLGDTEAFF
cdr3_nt: TGTGCCAGCAGTTTAGGTGACACTGAAGCTTTCTTT

j_call: TRBJ2-1
v_call: TRBV11-2
clone_size: many
d_call: NA
cdr3_aa: CASSLDHSEQFF
cdr3_nt: TGTGCCAGCAGCTTAGATCACAGTGAGCAGTTCTTC

j_call: TRBJ2-7
v_call: TRBV20-1
clone_size: NA
d_call: TRBD2
cdr3_aa: CSATGTSGREHEQYF
cdr3_nt: TGCAGTGCGACCGGGACTAGCGGGAGAGAACACGAGCAGTACTTC

j_call: TRBJ1-1
v_call: TRBV12-3/TRBV12-4
clone_size: many
d_call: NA
cdr3_aa: CASSFKRGGDEAFF
cdr3_nt: TGTGCCAGCAGTTTCAAAAGGGGCGGGGATGAAGCTTTCTTT

j_call: TRBJ2-2
v_call: TRBV24-1
clone_size: few
d_call: NA
cdr3_aa: CATSEGTDPGELFF
cdr3_nt: TGTGCCACCAGTGAAGGTACAGACCCCGGGGAGCTGTTTTTT

j_call: TRBJ2-7
v_call: TRBV7-9
clone_size: many
d_call: TRBD1
cdr3_aa: CASSPGTGEYEQYF
cdr3_nt: TGTGCCAGCAGCCCCGGGACAGGGGAATACGAGCAGTACTTC

j_call: TRBJ2-7
v_call: TRBV13
clone_size: NA
d_call: TRBD2
cdr3_aa: CASSLRGGSESYEQYF
cdr3_nt: TGTGCCAGCAGCTTGCGGGGAGGGAGTGAGTCCTACGAGCAGTACTTC

j_call: TRBJ1-5
v_call: TRBV28
clone_size: many
d_call: TRBD1
cdr3_aa: CASRQTDRANQPQHF
cdr3_nt: TGTGCCAGCAGACAAACGGACAGGGCCAATCAGCCCCAGCATTTT

j_call: TRBJ2-5
v_call: TRBV2
clone_size: NA
d_call: NA
cdr3_aa: CASSIGQYQETQYF
cdr3_nt: TGTGCCAGCAGTATTGGACAGTACCAAGAGACCCAGTACTTC

j_call: TRBJ2-7
v_call: TRBV5-1
clone_size: many
d_call: NA
cdr3_aa: CASSLREGAGDEQYF
cdr3_nt: TGCGCCAGCAGCCTCCGGGAGGGGGCTGGGGACGAGCAGTACTTC

j_call: TRBJ2-2
v_call: TRBV27
clone_size: many
d_call: TRBD1
cdr3_aa: CASSLSWRQGATGELFF
cdr3_nt: TGTGCCAGCAGTTTGAGTTGGCGGCAGGGGGCGACCGGGGAGCTGTTTTTT

j_call: TRBJ2-2
v_call: TRBV19
clone_size: few
d_call: TRBD1
cdr3_aa: CASNPPGQPNTGELFF
cdr3_nt: TGTGCCAGTAACCCACCGGGACAGCCGAACACCGGGGAGCTGTTTTTT

j_call: TRBJ2-7
v_call: TRBV7-9
clone_size: few
d_call: TRBD2
cdr3_aa: CASSAPTSGNSIEQYF
cdr3_nt: TGTGCCAGCAGCGCCCCGACTAGCGGAAATTCTATTGAGCAGTACTTC

j_call: TRBJ2-7
v_call: TRBV10-3
clone_size: many
d_call: TRBD2
cdr3_aa: CAISQGSGTTYEQYF
cdr3_nt: TGTGCCATCAGCCAGGGATCCGGGACTACCTACGAGCAGTACTTC

j_call: TRBJ2-1
v_call: TRBV7-3
clone_size: few
d_call: NA
cdr3_aa: CASSLDSSSAGEQFF
cdr3_nt: TGTGCCAGCAGCTTGGACTCATCCTCCGCAGGTGAGCAGTTCTTC

j_call: TRBJ2-5
v_call: TRBV5-4
clone_size: few
d_call: TRBD2
cdr3_aa: CASSLAGGSGSPETQYF
cdr3_nt: TGTGCCAGCAGCTTGGCCGGGGGTAGCGGGAGCCCAGAGACCCAGTACTTC

j_call: TRBJ2-5
v_call: TRBV28
clone_size: many
d_call: NA
cdr3_aa: CASSLLAAELQETQYF
cdr3_nt: TGTGCCAGCAGTTTATTGGCAGCGGAACTCCAAGAGACCCAGTACTTC

j_call: TRBJ2-7
v_call: TRBV5-1
clone_size: few
d_call: NA
cdr3_aa: CASSLGTGGSGSIYEQYF
cdr3_nt: TGCGCCAGCAGCTTGGGAACCGGAGGGAGCGGTAGTATCTACGAGCAGTACTTC

j_call: TRBJ2-7
v_call: TRBV6-1
clone_size: few
d_call: TRBD2
cdr3_aa: CASSTQGGRAPYEQYF
cdr3_nt: TGTGCCAGCAGTACCCAGGGCGGGAGGGCCCCCTACGAGCAGTACTTC

j_call: TRBJ2-3
v_call: TRBV28
clone_size: many
d_call: NA
cdr3_aa: CASSTPPGRDTQYF
cdr3_nt: TGTGCCAGCAGTACCCCCCCCGGGCGGGATACGCAGTATTTT

j_call: TRBJ2-1
v_call: TRBV20-1
clone_size: many
d_call: TRBD1
cdr3_aa: CSARPGQGADEQFF
cdr3_nt: TGCAGTGCTAGGCCGGGACAGGGGGCCGATGAGCAGTTCTTC

j_call: TRBJ1-5
v_call: TRBV6-1
clone_size: NA
d_call: TRBD1
cdr3_aa: CASKYAPTGDNQPQHF
cdr3_nt: TGTGCCAGCAAATATGCCCCGACAGGGGACAATCAGCCCCAGCATTTT